This T cell receptor beta chain was captured by sequencing in a study of shared clonotypes between healthy human individuals. As regards this clone: The antigen remains unidentified.

The naive CD8 population came from CD45RO-negative cells selected for CCR7, without terminally differentiated effector memory CD45RA+ cells. This CDR3 comprises 15 residues. In germline, CDR1 is MDHEN, CDR2 SYDVKM. The V end was cut by 7 bases, the J end by 4 bases, with 18 bases between. Notes on the study in general: Some naive CD4 clonotypes, around 4.9%, turned up in common across four donors. Naive subsets generally had larger estimated richness than memory subsets.

Each cell subset's genomic DNA was divided evenly among several immunoSEQ plates. In the study's own analysis: Without quality scores, immunoSEQ junctional reads could not be filtered like full-length reads. The assay was immunoSEQ multiplex PCR, and TCRdb's table has in-frame clones only and misses some. V, J and clone size reflect that table, while D and trimming were determined from the DNA. Here the sample spans about 580,000 clones, roughly 98% being singletons. The sequence was collected from a man in his thirties or forties in good health. The sequenced sample consisted of naive CD8+ T cells sorted from blood. The V gene is TRBV28, the J gene TRBJ2-3; D ambiguous. The DNA of the CDR3 is TGTGCCAGCAACAACCCCCCCTCGCAGGCAGATACGCAGTATTTT. As protein: CASNNPPSQADTQYF.